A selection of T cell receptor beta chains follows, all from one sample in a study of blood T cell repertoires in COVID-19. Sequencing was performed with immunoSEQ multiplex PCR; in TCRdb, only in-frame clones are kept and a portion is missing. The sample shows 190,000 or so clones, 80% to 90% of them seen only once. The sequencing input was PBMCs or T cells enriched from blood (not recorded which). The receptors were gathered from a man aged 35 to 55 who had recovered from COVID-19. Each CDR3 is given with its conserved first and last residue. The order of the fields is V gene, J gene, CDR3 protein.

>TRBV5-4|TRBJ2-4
CASSPSADIAKNIQYF
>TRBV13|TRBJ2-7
CASSYRDRAYEQYF
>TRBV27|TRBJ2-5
CASSFGLAEGTQYF
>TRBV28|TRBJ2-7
CASSPPSYEQYF
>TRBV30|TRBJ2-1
CAWSAGTGSYNEQFF
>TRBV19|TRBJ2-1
CATEGSGGANEQFF
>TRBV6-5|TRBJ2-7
CASSSGTSGGSYEQYF
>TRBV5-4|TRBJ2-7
CASSLGAGGIYEQYF
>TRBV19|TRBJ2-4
CASSRGSRNIQYF
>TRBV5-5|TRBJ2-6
CASSLLPGESSGANVLTF
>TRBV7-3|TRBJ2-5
CASSRQMSSGGMSETQYF
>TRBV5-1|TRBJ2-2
CASRRGGGELFF
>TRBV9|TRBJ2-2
CASSVGPRLASGGELFF
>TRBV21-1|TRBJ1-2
CASTSGGQTFRVNYGYTF
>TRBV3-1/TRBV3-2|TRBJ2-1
CASSQGAGSVSYNEQFF
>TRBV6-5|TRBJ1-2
CASSLGGAWGYTF
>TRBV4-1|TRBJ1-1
CASSRGEGQITEAFF
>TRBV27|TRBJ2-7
CASSYSGPYEQYF
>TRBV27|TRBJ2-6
CASSFVRSGANVLTF
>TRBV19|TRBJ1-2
CASKGSHYGYTF
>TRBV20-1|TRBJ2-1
CSASFQDNEQFF
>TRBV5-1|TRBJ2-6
CASSFRGGANVLTF